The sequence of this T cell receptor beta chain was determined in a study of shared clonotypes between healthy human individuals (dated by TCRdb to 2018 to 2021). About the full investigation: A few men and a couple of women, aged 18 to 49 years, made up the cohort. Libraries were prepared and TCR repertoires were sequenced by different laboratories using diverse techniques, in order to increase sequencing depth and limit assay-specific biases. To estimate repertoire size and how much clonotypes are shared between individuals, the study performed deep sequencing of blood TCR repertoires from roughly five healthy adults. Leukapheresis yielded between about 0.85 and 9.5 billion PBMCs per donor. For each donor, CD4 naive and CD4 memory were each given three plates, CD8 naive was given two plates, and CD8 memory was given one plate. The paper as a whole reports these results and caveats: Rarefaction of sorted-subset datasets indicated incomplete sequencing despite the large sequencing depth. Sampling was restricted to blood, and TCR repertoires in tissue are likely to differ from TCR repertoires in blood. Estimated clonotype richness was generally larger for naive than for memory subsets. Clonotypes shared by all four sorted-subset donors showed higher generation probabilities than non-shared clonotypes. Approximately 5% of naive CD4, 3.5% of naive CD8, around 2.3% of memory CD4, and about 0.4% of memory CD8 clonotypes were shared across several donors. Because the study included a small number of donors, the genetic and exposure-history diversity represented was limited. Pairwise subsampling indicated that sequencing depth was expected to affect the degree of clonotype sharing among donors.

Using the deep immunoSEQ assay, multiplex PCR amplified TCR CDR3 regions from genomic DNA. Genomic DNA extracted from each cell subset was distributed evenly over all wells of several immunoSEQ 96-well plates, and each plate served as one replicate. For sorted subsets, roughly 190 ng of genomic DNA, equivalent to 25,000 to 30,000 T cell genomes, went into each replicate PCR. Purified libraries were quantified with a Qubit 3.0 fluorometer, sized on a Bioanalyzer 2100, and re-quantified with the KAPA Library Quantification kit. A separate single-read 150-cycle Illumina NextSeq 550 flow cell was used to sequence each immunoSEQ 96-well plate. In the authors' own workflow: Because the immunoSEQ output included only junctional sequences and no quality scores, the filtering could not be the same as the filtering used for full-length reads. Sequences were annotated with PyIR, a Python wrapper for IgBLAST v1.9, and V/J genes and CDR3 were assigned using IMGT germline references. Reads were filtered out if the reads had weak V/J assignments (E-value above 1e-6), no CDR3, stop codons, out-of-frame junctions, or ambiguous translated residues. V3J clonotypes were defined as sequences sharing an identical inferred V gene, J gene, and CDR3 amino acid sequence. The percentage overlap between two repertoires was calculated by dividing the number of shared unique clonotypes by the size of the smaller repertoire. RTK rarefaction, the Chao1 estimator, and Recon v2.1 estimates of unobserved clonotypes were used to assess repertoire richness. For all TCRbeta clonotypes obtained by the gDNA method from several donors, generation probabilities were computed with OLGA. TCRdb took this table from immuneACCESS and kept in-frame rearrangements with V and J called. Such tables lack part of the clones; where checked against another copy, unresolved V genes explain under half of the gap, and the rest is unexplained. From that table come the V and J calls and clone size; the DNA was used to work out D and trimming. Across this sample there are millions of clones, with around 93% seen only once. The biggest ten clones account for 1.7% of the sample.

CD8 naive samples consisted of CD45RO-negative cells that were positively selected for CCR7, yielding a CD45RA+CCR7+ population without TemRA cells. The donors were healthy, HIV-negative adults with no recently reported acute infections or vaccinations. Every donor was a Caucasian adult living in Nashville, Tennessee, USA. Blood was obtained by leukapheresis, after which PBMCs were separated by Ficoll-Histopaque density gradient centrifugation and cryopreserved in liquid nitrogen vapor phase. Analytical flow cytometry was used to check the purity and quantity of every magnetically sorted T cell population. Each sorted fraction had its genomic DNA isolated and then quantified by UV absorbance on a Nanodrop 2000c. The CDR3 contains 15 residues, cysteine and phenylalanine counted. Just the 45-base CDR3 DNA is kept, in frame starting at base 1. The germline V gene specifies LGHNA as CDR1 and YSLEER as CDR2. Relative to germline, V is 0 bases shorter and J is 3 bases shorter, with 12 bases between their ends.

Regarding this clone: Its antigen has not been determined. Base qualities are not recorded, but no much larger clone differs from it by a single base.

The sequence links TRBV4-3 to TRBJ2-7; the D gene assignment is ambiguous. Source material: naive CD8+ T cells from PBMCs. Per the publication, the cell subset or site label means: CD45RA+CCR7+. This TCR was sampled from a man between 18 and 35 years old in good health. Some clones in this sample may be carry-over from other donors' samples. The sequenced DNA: TGCGCCAGCAGCCAAGATATCGACGTATACTACGAGCAGTACTTC. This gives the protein CASSQDIDVYYEQYF.